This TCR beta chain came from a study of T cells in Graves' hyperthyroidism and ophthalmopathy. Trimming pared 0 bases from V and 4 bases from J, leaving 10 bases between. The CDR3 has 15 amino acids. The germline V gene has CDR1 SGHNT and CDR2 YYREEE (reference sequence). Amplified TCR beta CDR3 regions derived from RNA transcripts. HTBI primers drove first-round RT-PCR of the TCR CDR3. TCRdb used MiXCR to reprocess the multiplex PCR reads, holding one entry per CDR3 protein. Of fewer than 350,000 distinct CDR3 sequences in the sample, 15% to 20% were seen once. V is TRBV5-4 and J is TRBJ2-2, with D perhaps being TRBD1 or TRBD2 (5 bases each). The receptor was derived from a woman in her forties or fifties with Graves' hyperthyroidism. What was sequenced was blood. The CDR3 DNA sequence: TGTGCCAGCAGCTTGGTGAGGGGTGGCACCGGGGAGCTGTTTTTT. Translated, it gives CASSLVRGGTGELFF.